This TCR beta chain was recovered during a study of T cell repertoires in cytomegalovirus infection. The CDR3 extends over 15 amino acids. The germline V gene encodes CDR1 MNHGY and CDR2 SAAAGT. Trimming took off 2 bases at V and 4 bases at J, with 14 bases between the two ends. Overall study findings and caveats: Pooled public TCR beta family frequency picked out CMV carriers with the relevant HLA.

From the reads, TCRdb called clonotypes with MiXCR, one entry per CDR3 protein. The sample carries some 600,000 distinct CDR3 sequences, 20% to 30% recorded once. A remark on this clonotype: Antigen specificity is unknown.

The sequence derives from a human donor in good health (CMV status not recorded). Some clones in this sample may be carry-over from other donors' samples. Sequences were obtained from CD8+ T cells from PBMCs. V gene TRBV6-8 combines with J gene TRBJ2-5, with D possibly being TRBD2 (5 bases). CDR3 in amino acids: CASSYLREGRETQYF. The DNA of the CDR3 is TGTGCCAGCAGTTACCTGAGGGAAGGGAGAGAGACCCAGTACTTC.